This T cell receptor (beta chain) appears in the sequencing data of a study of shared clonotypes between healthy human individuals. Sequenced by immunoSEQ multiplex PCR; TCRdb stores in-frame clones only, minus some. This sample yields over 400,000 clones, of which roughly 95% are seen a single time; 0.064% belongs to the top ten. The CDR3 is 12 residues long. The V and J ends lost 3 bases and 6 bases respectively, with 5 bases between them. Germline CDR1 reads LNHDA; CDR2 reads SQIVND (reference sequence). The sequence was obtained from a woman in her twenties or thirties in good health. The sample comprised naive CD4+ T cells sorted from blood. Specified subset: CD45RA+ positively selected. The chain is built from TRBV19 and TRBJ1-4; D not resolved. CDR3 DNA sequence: TGTGCCAGTAGTATCCTAGATGAAAAACTGTTTTTT. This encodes CASSILDEKLFF.